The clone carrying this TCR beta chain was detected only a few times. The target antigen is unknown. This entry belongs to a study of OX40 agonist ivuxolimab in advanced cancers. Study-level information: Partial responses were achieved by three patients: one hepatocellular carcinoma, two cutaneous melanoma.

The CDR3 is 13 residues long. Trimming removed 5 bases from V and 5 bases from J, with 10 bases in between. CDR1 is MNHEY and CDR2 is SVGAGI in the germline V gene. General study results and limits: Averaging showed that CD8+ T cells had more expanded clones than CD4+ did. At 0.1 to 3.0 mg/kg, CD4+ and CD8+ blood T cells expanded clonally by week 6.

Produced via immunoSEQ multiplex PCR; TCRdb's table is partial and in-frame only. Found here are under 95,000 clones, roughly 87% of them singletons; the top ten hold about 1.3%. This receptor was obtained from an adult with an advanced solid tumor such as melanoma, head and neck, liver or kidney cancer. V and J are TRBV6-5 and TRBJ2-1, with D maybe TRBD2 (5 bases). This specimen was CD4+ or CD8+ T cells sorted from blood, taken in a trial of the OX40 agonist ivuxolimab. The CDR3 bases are TGTGCCAGCAGTACTGGACTTAACAATGAGCAGTTCTTC. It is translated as CASSTGLNNEQFF.